This T cell receptor beta chain was observed in a study of blood T cell repertoires in COVID-19. The overall study: From the United States, Italy and Spain came samples of acute and convalescent COVID-19. Sources were T cells, B-cell-depleted T cells, or PBMCs; the material itself was cDNA or gDNA.

Germline values: CDR1 KGHSH, CDR2 LQKENI. The trim removed 0 bases at V and 0 bases at J, leaving 4 bases unmatched. This CDR3 comprises 17 residues. Authors' methods: Researchers report that nucleated cell counts were estimated from reference gene primer amplification. The method was immunoSEQ multiplex PCR; TCRdb's version includes in-frame clones alone and lacks a portion of them. V, J and clone size are taken as reported in that table, and D and trimming were inferred from the DNA itself. The top ten hold around a tenth of the sample, which has more than 70,000 clones, about 85% seen once. This TCR derives from a human donor in a cohort sampled during active COVID-19. The chain uses TRBV18 and TRBJ1-4; TRBD1 matches at 7 bases. Sequencing was performed on peripheral blood. The CDR3 region is CASSPPNRGATNEKLFF. The CDR3 coding sequence is TGTGCCAGCTCACCACCGAACAGGGGAGCAACTAATGAAAAACTGTTTTTT.